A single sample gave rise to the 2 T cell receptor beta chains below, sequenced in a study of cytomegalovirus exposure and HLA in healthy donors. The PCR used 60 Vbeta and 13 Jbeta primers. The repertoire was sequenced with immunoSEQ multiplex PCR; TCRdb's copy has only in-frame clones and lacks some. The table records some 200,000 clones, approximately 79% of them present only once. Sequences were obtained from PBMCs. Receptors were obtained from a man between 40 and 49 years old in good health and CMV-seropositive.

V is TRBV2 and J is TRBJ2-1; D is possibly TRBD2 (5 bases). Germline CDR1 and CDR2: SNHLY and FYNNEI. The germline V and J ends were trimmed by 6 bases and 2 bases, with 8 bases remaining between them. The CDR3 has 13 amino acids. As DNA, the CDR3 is TGTGCCAGCAGCAGCGGTACCTACAATGAGCAGTTCTTC. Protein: CASSSGTYNEQFF.

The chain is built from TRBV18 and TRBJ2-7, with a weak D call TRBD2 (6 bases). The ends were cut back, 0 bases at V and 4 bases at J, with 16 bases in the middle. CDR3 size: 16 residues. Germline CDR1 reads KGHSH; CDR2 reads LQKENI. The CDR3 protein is CASSPPDWDWGYEQYF. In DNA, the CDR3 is TGTGCCAGCTCACCACCGGATTGGGACTGGGGATACGAGCAGTACTTC.